There are a few counts of the clone carrying this T cell receptor beta chain. This sample was taken from a study of early T cells in non-severe SARS-CoV-2 infection. One entry per CDR3 protein results from TCRdb running MiXCR on the 5' RACE reads. The table lists 74,000 or so distinct CDR3 sequences, 11% of them singletons, with about 4.1% in the top ten. The germline V gene encodes CDR1 LNHDA and CDR2 SQIVND (reference sequence). This CDR3 is 16 amino acids long. V lost 3 bases and J lost 0, with 14 bases in between. The chain is built from TRBV19 and TRBJ2-5, with unresolved D. The material sequenced was whole blood. The origin of this receptor is an adult who was a healthcare worker with PCR-confirmed SARS-CoV-2 infection or an uninfected control (not recorded which). The CDR3 here is CASSIVPAPYQETQYF. The CDR3 DNA follows: TGTGCCAGTAGTATTGTACCGGCCCCGTACCAAGAGACCCAGTACTTC. Full variable domain (rest looked up from reference TRBV19 and TRBJ2-5): DGGITQSPKYLFRKEGQNVTLSCEQNLNHDAMYWYRQDPGQGLRLIYYSQIVNDFQKGDIAEGYSVSREKKESFPLTVTSAQKNPTAFYLCASSIVPAPYQETQYFGPGTRLLVL.